The 20 T cell receptor beta chains below all came from one sample that was sequenced in a study of blood T cell repertoires in COVID-19. Sequencing was performed with immunoSEQ multiplex PCR; in TCRdb, only in-frame clones are kept and a portion is missing. This sample yields roughly 100,000 clones, of which 85% to 90% are seen a single time; roughly 4.5% belongs to the top ten. The specimen was peripheral blood. These TCRs come from a man aged 50-59 years with acute or convalescent COVID-19.

V usage is TRBV7-2 and J usage is TRBJ2-7; perhaps TRBD1 as D (6 bases). The CDR3 extends over 14 amino acids. The germline gives CDR1 SGHTA, CDR2 FQGNSA. With 4 bases removed from V and 2 bases from J, the gap between germline ends came to 12 bases. The CDR3: CASSSGGSAYEQYF. CDR3 in DNA: TGTGCCAGCAGCTCTGGGGGCAGCGCCTACGAGCAGTACTTC.

In this sample, this clone turned up once. The CDR3 bases are TGTGCCAGCAGTGGGACAGGGAGTGGCGGAGTTCCCCAGCATTTT. It is translated as CASSGTGSGGVPQHF. V usage is TRBV28 and J usage is TRBJ1-5, with 9 bases aligning to TRBD1. V shed 5 bases, J shed 10 bases, and the junction held 12 bases outside the gene matches. There are 15 residues in the CDR3. CDR1 MDHEN and CDR2 SYDVKM come from the germline V gene.

The chain uses TRBV18 and TRBJ2-1, with 9 bases lining up with TRBD2. This CDR3 has 16 amino acids. CDR1 is KGHSH, CDR2 LQKENI, per germline. With V trimmed by 5 bases and J by 9 bases, 14 bases remained unmatched. In DNA, the CDR3 is TGTGCCAGCTCATCCATATCTCCGGGACTAGCCTCTGAGCAGTTCTTC. As protein: CASSSISPGLASEQFF.

J is TRBJ1-2 and V is TRBV27; 7 bases are shared with TRBD1. Per the germline V gene, CDR1 is MNHEY and CDR2 is SMNVEV (reference sequence). This CDR3 region has 15 residues. Trimming cost V 6 bases and J 2 bases; bases outside gene matches: 9. CDR3 amino acids: CASRPKGGGNYGYTF. CDR3 DNA: TGTGCCAGCAGACCCAAAGGGGGCGGCAACTATGGCTACACCTTC.

The J gene is TRBJ2-3, the V gene TRBV7-6, with TRBD2 as a possible D gene (5 bases). CDR1 and CDR2 from the germline V gene are SGHVS and FNYEAQ. This CDR3 region has 14 residues. Trimming shortened V by 5 bases and J by 5 bases, and 14 bases separated the two germline ends. CDR3 coding DNA: TGTGCCAGCAGCCCCTGGACCCGGGGAGATACGCAGTATTTT. Protein sequence: CASSPWTRGDTQYF. Complete variable domain (other parts from reference TRBV7-6 and TRBJ2-3): GAGVSQSPRYKVTKRGQDVALRCDPISGHVSLYWYRQALGQGPEFLTYFNYEAQQDKSGLPNDRFSAERPEGSISTLTIQRTEQRDSAMYRCASSPWTRGDTQYFGPGTRLTVL.

The chain uses TRBV9 and TRBJ2-1, with D perhaps matching TRBD1 (5 bases). Trimming pared 1 base from V and 0 bases from J, leaving 14 bases between. Germline assignment: CDR1 SGDLS and CDR2 YYNGEE. This CDR3 contains 17 residues. This CDR3 is CASSVNRDRGSYNEQFF. CDR3 DNA: TGTGCCAGCAGCGTAAATAGGGATAGGGGCTCCTACAATGAGCAGTTCTTC.

The genes are TRBV6-5 and TRBJ2-5; the match to TRBD1 covers 7 bases. CDR3 size: 15 residues. Germline assignment: CDR1 MNHEY and CDR2 SVGAGI. V lost 5 bases, J lost 2 bases, and 8 bases stayed unmatched. CDR3 amino acids: CASSIDPGQQETQYF. CDR3 nucleotides: TGTGCCAGCAGTATCGATCCGGGACAGCAAGAGACCCAGTACTTC.

V gene TRBV4-2 combines with J gene TRBJ2-2, with 10 bases lining up with TRBD1. The length of the CDR3 is 16 residues. J was trimmed by 7 bases and V by 4 bases; bases with no gene match: 9. The germline V gene encodes CDR1 LGHNA and CDR2 YNFKEQ. CDR3 nucleotide sequence: TGTGCCAGCAGCCCAAATCCGGGACAGGGGAACGGGGAGCTGTTTTTT. Translated: CASSPNPGQGNGELFF.

The chain carries TRBV5-1 and TRBJ2-7; TRBD1 is a possible D gene (6 bases). From germline, CDR1 is SGHRS and CDR2 YFSETQ. V lost 0 bases and J lost 0, with 16 bases in between. The CDR3 spans 17 residues. For the CDR3, the DNA is TGCGCCAGCAGCTTGGTTGCAGAAGGACAGCTCTCCTACGAGCAGTACTTC. Translated: CASSLVAEGQLSYEQYF.

The CDR3, as DNA: TGTGCCAGCAGCTTAGGCCCCGGGCTAGCGGGGTACGAGCAGTACTTC. Its translation is CASSLGPGLAGYEQYF. V gene TRBV7-2 combines with J gene TRBJ2-7, with 9 bases fitting TRBD2. Trimming at V came to 1 base and at J to 4 bases, leaving 8 bases not matched to a gene. CDR3 length: 16 amino acids. CDR1 is SGHTA and CDR2 is FQGNSA in the germline V gene.

The chain employs TRBV18 and TRBJ1-4, with D uncertain. Trimming left V 5 bases short and J 7 bases short, with 11 bases between. This CDR3 is 13 amino acids long. CDR1 is KGHSH, CDR2 LQKENI, per germline. The CDR3 protein is CASSSAGGEKLFF. CDR3 DNA: TGTGCCAGCTCATCAGCAGGAGGTGAAAAACTGTTTTTT.

The chain employs TRBV5-3 and TRBJ1-5, with D maybe TRBD1 (5 bases). TRBV5-3 is an ORF, with its function uncertain. V shed 5 bases and J shed 5 bases, with 17 bases lying between them. There are 15 residues in the CDR3. The CDR3 sequence: CARSATVSRDQPQHF. As DNA, the CDR3 is TGTGCCAGAAGTGCGACTGTGTCCAGGGATCAGCCCCAGCATTTT.

The chain uses TRBV3-1 (or the pseudogene TRBV3-2) and TRBJ2-2; possible D gene TRBD2, 7 bases. The germline V gene encodes CDR1 LGHDT and CDR2 YNNKEL (reference sequence). V lost 3 bases, J lost 5 bases, and 13 bases lay in between. This CDR3 spans 15 amino acids. Written as DNA, the CDR3 is TGTGCCAGCAGCCAGAGGGGGGGCCAAACCGGGGAGCTGTTTTTT. Its translation: CASSQRGGQTGELFF.

This clone showed up just a few times. The chain couples TRBV28 to TRBJ1-3; D is possibly TRBD1 (5 bases). CDR3 size: 13 residues. Germline V gene data show CDR1 as MDHEN and CDR2 as SYDVKM. V was trimmed by 7 bases and J by 0 bases, leaving 7 bases between them. For the CDR3, the DNA is TGTGCCAGCATGACAGCCTCTGGAAACACCATATATTTT. Protein product: CASMTASGNTIYF.

This sequence joins TRBV9 and TRBJ2-7; TRBD1 matches at 10 bases. Trimming at V came to 0 bases and at J to 5 bases, leaving 8 bases not matched to a gene. The germline V gene encodes CDR1 SGDLS and CDR2 YYNGEE. The CDR3 sequence is 16 residues long. The CDR3 DNA sequence: TGTGCCAGCAGCGTAGAGGGGGGACAGGGGTTCCACGAGCAGTACTTC. Encoded protein: CASSVEGGQGFHEQYF.

The gene calls are TRBV2 and TRBJ1-5, with D possibly TRBD1 on 5 matching bases. The V end was cut by 8 bases, the J end by 3 bases, with 11 bases between. From germline, CDR1 is SNHLY and CDR2 FYNNEI. This CDR3 comprises 13 residues. The CDR3, as DNA: TGTGCCAGCGTTTCCGGACACAATCAGCCCCAGCATTTT. Translation gives CASVSGHNQPQHF. The variable domain in full, with the rest retrieved from reference TRBV2 and TRBJ1-5, is EPEVTQTPSHQVTQMGQEVILRCVPISNHLYFYWYRQILGQKVEFLVSFYNNEISEKSEIFDDQFSVERPDGSNFTLKIRSTKLEDSAMYFCASVSGHNQPQHFGDGTRLSIL.

The V gene is TRBV19, the J gene TRBJ1-1, with D hard to call. Germline loops: CDR1 LNHDA, CDR2 SQIVND (reference sequence). CDR3 size: 13 residues. Trimming pared 8 bases from V and 0 bases from J, leaving 10 bases between. Here the CDR3 reads CASESTVNTEAFF. The CDR3 DNA reads TGTGCCAGTGAATCAACAGTGAACACTGAAGCTTTCTTT.

The rearrangement uses TRBV10-3 and TRBJ1-2; TRBD1 aligns across 7 bases. Germline V gives CDR1 ENHRY, CDR2 SYGVKD. Trimming at V came to 0 bases and at J to 4 bases, leaving 8 bases not matched to a gene. The length of the CDR3 is 16 residues. This CDR3 reads CAISESFDGTVYGYTF. CDR3 in DNA: TGTGCCATCAGTGAGTCATTTGACGGGACAGTCTATGGCTACACCTTC.

J is TRBJ1-2 and V is TRBV29-1; D unresolved. The length of the CDR3 is 13 residues. Germline CDR1 SQVTM, CDR2 ANQGSEA. The V end lost 4 bases, the J end lost 0 bases, and 9 bases lay between the germline ends. The CDR3 DNA reads as TGCAGCGTTGCTAGCTCTTCTAACTATGGCTACACCTTC. Translated, it gives CSVASSSNYGYTF.

J is TRBJ1-2 and V is TRBV7-2; possible D gene TRBD1, 5 bases. The V gene's germline CDR1 is SGHTA and CDR2 FQGNSA. The CDR3 has 14 amino acids. Trimming took off 5 bases at V and 5 bases at J, with 15 bases between the two ends. DNA of the CDR3: TGTGCCAGCAGCGCGGCAGGGATGGGGTATGGCTACACCTTC. This codes for CASSAAGMGYGYTF.